The T cell receptor (beta chain) under discussion was sequenced for a study of T cells in Graves' hyperthyroidism and ophthalmopathy. CDR3 length equals 14 residues. The V gene end was trimmed by 4 bases and the J gene end by 5 bases; junction bases not matched to a gene: 6. Germline lookup yields CDR1 SGHRS and CDR2 YFSETQ. It was RNA transcripts that yielded the amplified TCR beta CDR3 regions. First-round RT-PCR targeting the TCR CDR3 was performed with the HTBI primer set. TCRdb ran MiXCR on the multiplex PCR reads and lists one entry per CDR3 protein. The table includes roughly 500,000 distinct CDR3 sequences, roughly 24% detected once. Ophthalmopathy patients showed a Clinical Activity Score of at least 3, NOSPECS grade of at least 4 and duration under 3 months. Pregnant or lactating patients were excluded, as were those with uncontrolled infection or other autoimmune disease. Together with thyroid ultrasound, orbital computed tomography, serum thyroxine and TRAb, clinical symptoms were used for diagnoses.

Ten or more counts support this clonotype. The chain links TRBV5-1 to TRBJ1-1; 9 bases align to TRBD1. The clonotype comes from a woman aged 25-40 years with Graves' ophthalmopathy. The sequencing sample was made of blood. The CDR3 bases are TGCGCCAGCAGCCGAGGACAGGGGAGGACTGAAGCTTTCTTT. Protein: CASSRGQGRTEAFF.